One sample yielded the 17 T cell receptor beta chains listed below, sequenced in a study of blood T cell repertoires in COVID-19. Method: immunoSEQ multiplex PCR; TCRdb's copy keeps in-frame clones and lacks some. The sample holds some 64,000 clones, around three quarters seen once. Sequences were obtained from peripheral blood. The source is a human donor in a cohort sampled during active COVID-19.

This chain joins TRBV5-5 and TRBJ2-3; no definite D call. Trimming took 1 base from V and 2 from J, leaving 8 bases between them. Germline V gene lookup returns CDR1 SGHKS and CDR2 YYEKEE (reference sequence). The CDR3 extends over 14 amino acids. CDR3 in DNA: TGTGCCAGCAGCTTGTTCAGGCACACAGATACGCAGTATTTT. Translating it yields CASSLFRHTDTQYF.

The chain employs TRBV9 and TRBJ2-2; D perhaps matches TRBD2 (5 bases). The V end lost 4 bases, the J end lost 4 bases, and 17 bases lay between the germline ends. This CDR3 is built from 16 residues. Germline CDR1 reads SGDLS; CDR2 reads YYNGEE. The CDR3 DNA reads as TGTGCCAGCAGCCCAACCGGGATCCCTGCCACCGGGGAGCTGTTTTTT. Amino acids: CASSPTGIPATGELFF.

The table lists this clone with many counts. The chain is built from TRBV6-6 and TRBJ1-3; tentative D call: TRBD1 (6 bases). Germline CDR1 MNHNY, CDR2 SVGAGI (reference sequence). Trimming removed 5 bases from V and 2 bases from J, with 10 bases in between. This CDR3 has 14 amino acids. CDR3 in amino acids: CASSSRTAGNTIYF. The CDR3 coding sequence is TGTGCCAGCAGTAGCAGGACAGCTGGAAACACCATATATTTT.

The CDR3 DNA reads TGTGCCAGCAGTCGGGACAGTAACACCATATATTTT. Translation: CASSRDSNTIYF. V gene TRBV12-3 or TRBV12-4 combines with J gene TRBJ1-3, with 7 bases fitting TRBD1. V lost 5 bases, J lost 7 bases, and 2 bases stayed unmatched. CDR3 length equals 12 residues.

V usage is TRBV5-1 and J usage is TRBJ1-1; 7 nucleotides agree with TRBD1. CDR1 and CDR2 (germline): SGHRS, YFSETQ. The CDR3 is 15 residues long. The junction had 11 bases not matched to a gene; V was cut back by 4 bases and J by 5 bases. CDR3 protein: CASSDTGAAMTEAFF. In DNA form, the CDR3 reads TGCGCCAGCAGCGACACAGGGGCGGCGATGACTGAAGCTTTCTTT.

This chain joins TRBV6-2 or TRBV6-3 and TRBJ1-5; 9 bases are shared with TRBD1. Germline CDR1 MNHEY, CDR2 SVGEGT. There are 15 residues in the CDR3. The J segment lost 3 bases and the V segment lost 6 bases, leaving 6 bases of the junction unmatched. The chain's CDR3 is CASSLGQGVNQPQHF. The CDR3 DNA sequence: TGTGCCAGCAGCTTGGGACAGGGCGTCAATCAGCCCCAGCATTTT.

The chain employs TRBV30 and TRBJ1-1, with D uncertain. The germline V and J ends were trimmed by 3 bases and 3 bases, with 11 bases remaining between them. The CDR3 has 13 residues. Germline CDR1 GTSNPN, CDR2 SVGIG (reference sequence). The chain's CDR3 is CAWSEARDTEAFF. The CDR3 region has the DNA TGTGCCTGGAGCGAGGCGAGGGACACTGAAGCTTTCTTT.

This clone was counted once. The rearrangement links TRBV7-9 to TRBJ1-1, with D unresolved. The CDR3 has 13 amino acids. Trimming pared 0 bases from V and 4 bases from J, leaving 6 bases between. Germline CDR1 is SEHNR and CDR2 is FQNEAQ (reference sequence). CDR3 DNA sequence: TGTGCCAGCAGCTTAGCTCCGGGCACTGAAGCTTTCTTT. It is translated as CASSLAPGTEAFF.

This rearrangement joins TRBV2 to TRBJ1-4, with TRBD1 matching 10 bases. CDR1 and CDR2 from the germline V gene are SNHLY and FYNNEI. Trimming at V came to 5 bases and at J to 7 bases, leaving 4 bases not matched to a gene. The CDR3 runs to 14 residues. This CDR3 is CASSRTGGPEKLFF. In DNA, the CDR3 is TGTGCCAGCAGTCGGACAGGGGGACCTGAAAAACTGTTTTTT.

The chain uses TRBV28 and TRBJ1-2, with D tentatively TRBD1 (5 bases). The CDR3 has 13 amino acids. Trimming left V 7 bases short and J 7 bases short, with 16 bases between. Germline V gene lookup returns CDR1 MDHEN and CDR2 SYDVKM. The CDR3 protein is CASTEGPLSGYTF. CDR3 in DNA: TGTGCCAGCACGGAGGGACCCTTATCTGGCTACACCTTC.

The gene calls are TRBV7-3 and TRBJ1-1; D perhaps matches TRBD1 (5 bases). Germline CDR1 SGHTA, CDR2 FQGTGA. CDR3 length: 13 residues. Trimming cost V 4 bases and J 11 bases, with 17 bases left between them. This CDR3 reads CASSSNGGSLAFF. CDR3 DNA: TGTGCCAGCAGCTCCAACGGGGGGTCCTTGGCTTTCTTT.

This sequence joins TRBV7-2 and TRBJ1-2, with D perhaps TRBD1 (6 bases). The CDR3 totals 15 residues. V was trimmed by 5 bases and J by 1 base, leaving 14 bases between them. Germline-derived CDR1 and CDR2 are SGHTA and FQGNSA. The CDR3 coding sequence is TGTGCCAGCAGCCCGACGGACAGCCTTAACTATGGCTACACCTTC. Amino acid sequence: CASSPTDSLNYGYTF.

V is TRBV7-8 and J is TRBJ2-3, with TRBD2 as a possible D gene (5 bases). Germline CDR1 SGHVS, CDR2 FQNEAQ. Trimming stripped 6 bases from V and 0 bases from J, with 13 bases between. This CDR3 spans 15 amino acids. The chain's CDR3 is CASRHKRLSTDTQYF. CDR3 nucleotides: TGTGCCAGCAGACACAAGCGGCTGAGCACAGATACGCAGTATTTT.

By share of the sample, this clone is medium-sized (0.01 to 0.1%). The rearrangement links TRBV7-6 to TRBJ1-1, with D possibly being TRBD1 (6 bases). Germline lookup yields CDR1 SGHVS and CDR2 FNYEAQ. The CDR3 contains 13 residues. V shed 5 bases and J shed 1 base, with 8 bases lying between them. The DNA for the CDR3 is TGTGCCAGCAGCCAGGACAGGAACACTGAAGCTTTCTTT. It yields the protein CASSQDRNTEAFF. The full variable domain, completed using reference TRBV7-6 and TRBJ1-1, is GAGVSQSPRYKVTKRGQDVALRCDPISGHVSLYWYRQALGQGPEFLTYFNYEAQQDKSGLPNDRFSAERPEGSISTLTIQRTEQRDSAMYRCASSQDRNTEAFFGQGTRLTVV.

This sequence joins TRBV6-6 and TRBJ2-7; D perhaps matches TRBD2 (6 bases). CDR3 length: 16 amino acids. Germline V lookup: CDR1 MNHNY, CDR2 SVGAGI (reference sequence). V lost 0 bases and J 0 bases, leaving 12 bases between the germline ends. DNA for the CDR3: TGTGCCAGCAGTTACTCTGGCGGGGTGAGCTCCTACGAGCAGTACTTC. Encoded protein: CASSYSGGVSSYEQYF.

The gene calls are TRBV5-1 and TRBJ2-3; D possibly corresponds to TRBD2 (5 bases). V lost 4 bases and J lost 3, with 9 bases in between. CDR1 is SGHRS, CDR2 YFSETQ, per germline. The CDR3 loop spans 13 amino acids. CDR3 DNA: TGCGCCAGCAGCGTTACTAGAACAGATACGCAGTATTTT. Protein sequence: CASSVTRTDTQYF.

This clone occurred a few times. The chain recombines TRBV9 with TRBJ2-1; 15 bases agree with TRBD2. Per the germline V gene, CDR1 is SGDLS and CDR2 is YYNGEE. The CDR3 length is 20 residues. J gave up 4 bases and V 3 bases, and 14 bases lay outside the gene matches. CDR3 nucleotide sequence: TGTGCCAGCAGCGGGAAACCCGGACTAGCGGGGGGGCTTTCTTACAATGAGCAGTTCTTC. Translated, it gives CASSGKPGLAGGLSYNEQFF.